The T cell receptor (beta chain) described here comes from a study of blood T cell repertoires in COVID-19. Cohort 3 donors counted as recovered after two negative PCRs, clearance, or resolved symptoms. Germline-derived CDR1 and CDR2 are SGHVS and FQNEAQ. The V end was cut by 0 bases, the J end by 11 bases, with 11 bases between. This CDR3 is built from 13 residues. This table comes from immunoSEQ multiplex PCR, and its TCRdb copy is limited to in-frame clones, with some not included. The sample yields 160,000 or so clones, around 87% seen once. The clonotype originates from a woman between 45 and 60 years old who had recovered from COVID-19. J is TRBJ1-5 and V is TRBV7-8; D not certain. Sequences were obtained from PBMCs or T cells enriched from blood (not recorded which). The CDR3 DNA sequence: TGTGCCAGCAGCTTAGCGCCCAGCGTGGCCCAGCATTTT. The encoded protein is CASSLAPSVAQHF.